This T cell receptor (beta chain) was found in a study of human T cells and chemical hapten exposure. J was trimmed by 7 bases and V by 6 bases; bases with no gene match: 8. Germline V lookup: CDR1 MNHEY, CDR2 SMNVEV (reference sequence). The CDR3 has 15 residues. Stated time point: pre-sensitization, week 0. Sample treatment: therapeutic diphenylcyclopropenone sensitization with weekly scalp DPC. TCRdb reprocessed the RACE reads via MiXCR and lists one record per CDR3 protein. Here the sample spans roughly 380,000 distinct CDR3 sequences, more than 4.5% being singletons. V is TRBV27 and J is TRBJ2-1; 11 bases match TRBD2. This receptor was identified in a woman aged 50 to 60 with alopecia areata. Some clones in this sample may be carry-over from other donors' samples. The input for sequencing was whole blood, taken in connection with sensitization to the hapten diphenylcyclopropenone (DPC). This CDR3 reads CASSLTSGSGNEQFF. CDR3 DNA sequence: TGTGCCAGCAGCCTTACTAGCGGGAGTGGGAATGAGCAGTTCTTC.